This TCR beta chain was sequenced for a study of CD8 T cells in Susac syndrome. Only a few counts were recorded for this clonotype. Random hexamers served to reverse transcribe about 0.5 to 1 ug RNA. TCRdb itself ran the immunoSEQ multiplex PCR reads through MiXCR, one entry per CDR3 protein. The sample records about 300,000 distinct CDR3 sequences, almost 85% being singletons. The length of the CDR3 is 14 residues. Germline-derived CDR1 and CDR2 are SGHTA and FQGNSA. With 5 bases removed from V and 2 bases from J, the gap between germline ends came to 13 bases. Specimen: CD8+ T cells from PBMCs. The genes are TRBV7-2 and TRBJ2-7; D is possibly TRBD2 (6 bases). The clonotype originates from a human donor with multiple sclerosis. The DNA of the CDR3 is TGTGCCAGCAGCGGGCGGCGCGGGGCCTACGAGCAGTACTTC. Residues: CASSGRRGAYEQYF.